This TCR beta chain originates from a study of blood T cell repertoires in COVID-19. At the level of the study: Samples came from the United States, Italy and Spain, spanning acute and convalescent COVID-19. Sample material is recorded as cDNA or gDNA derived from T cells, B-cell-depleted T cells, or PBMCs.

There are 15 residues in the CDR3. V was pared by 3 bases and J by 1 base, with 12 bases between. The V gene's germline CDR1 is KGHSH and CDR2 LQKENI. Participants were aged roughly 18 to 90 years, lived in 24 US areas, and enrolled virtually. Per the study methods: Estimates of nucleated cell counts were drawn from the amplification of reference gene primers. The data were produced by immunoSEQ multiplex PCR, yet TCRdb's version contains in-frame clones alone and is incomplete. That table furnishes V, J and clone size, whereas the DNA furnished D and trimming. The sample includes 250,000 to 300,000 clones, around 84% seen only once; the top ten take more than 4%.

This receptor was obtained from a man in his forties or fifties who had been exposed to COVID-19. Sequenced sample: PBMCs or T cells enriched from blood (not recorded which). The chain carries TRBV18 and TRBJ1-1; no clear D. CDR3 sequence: CASSPRREWNTEAFF. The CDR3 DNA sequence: TGTGCCAGCTCACCGAGGAGGGAATGGAACACTGAAGCTTTCTTT.